The 17 T cell receptor beta chains reported below all come from one sample, sequenced in a study of blood T cell repertoires in COVID-19. Assay: immunoSEQ multiplex PCR; the TCRdb copy retains only in-frame clones and omits some. The table lists over 200,000 clones, roughly 80% of them singletons, with roughly 4.9% in the top ten. The sequenced sample consisted of peripheral blood. These TCRs come from a human donor in a cohort sampled during active COVID-19.

The chain joins TRBV25-1 to TRBJ2-7; 7 nucleotides align to TRBD2. J lost 2 bases, V lost 8 bases, and 9 bases had no gene match. Per the germline V gene, CDR1 is MGHDK and CDR2 is SYGVNS. CDR3 length: 14 residues. The CDR3 protein is CASSTRTSPYEQYF. In DNA form, the CDR3 reads TGTGCCAGCTCGACGCGGACTAGTCCCTACGAGCAGTACTTC.

The chain employs TRBV18 and TRBJ2-7; 13 bases agree with TRBD2. Losses at the gene ends were 5 bases for V and 6 bases for J; bases not matched to a gene: 31. CDR1 KGHSH and CDR2 LQKENI come from the germline V gene. The CDR3 covers 23 residues. DNA for the CDR3: TGTGCCAGCTCAAACAGGGGACGAGGGAGACTAGCGGGAGGAAACCTCAAGGTAGGCGAGCAGTACTTC. Its protein is CASSNRGRGRLAGGNLKVGEQYF.

This chain uses TRBV7-2 with TRBJ2-7; possible D gene TRBD1, 6 bases. The germline V gene encodes CDR1 SGHTA and CDR2 FQGNSA. V was trimmed by 1 base and J by 4 bases, leaving 11 bases between them. This CDR3 comprises 14 residues. The CDR3 spells CASSLVWTVYEQYF. CDR3 nucleotides: TGTGCCAGCAGCTTAGTCTGGACAGTATACGAGCAGTACTTC.

V is TRBV2 and J is TRBJ1-2, with 8 nucleotides matching TRBD1. J lost 6 bases, V lost 1 base, and 7 bases had no gene match. Per the germline V gene, CDR1 is SNHLY and CDR2 is FYNNEI. This CDR3 is 15 amino acids long. The CDR3 sequence is CASSEVRTGSNGYTF. DNA for the CDR3: TGTGCCAGCAGTGAAGTCCGGACAGGGAGCAATGGCTACACCTTC. The complete variable domain, with remaining parts taken from reference TRBV2 and TRBJ1-2, reads EPEVTQTPSHQVTQMGQEVILRCVPISNHLYFYWYRQILGQKVEFLVSFYNNEISEKSEIFDDQFSVERPDGSNFTLKIRSTKLEDSAMYFCASSEVRTGSNGYTFGSGTRLTVV.

This clone was detected once. The chain recombines TRBV5-6 with TRBJ1-2, with D possibly being TRBD1 (6 bases). Germline-derived CDR1 and CDR2 are SGHDT and YYEEEE. The V end was cut by 3 bases, the J end by 4 bases, with 13 bases between. The CDR3 runs to 14 residues. CDR3 sequence (DNA): TGTGCCAGCAGCTCCGGGACAACGGTCTATGGCTACACCTTC. Its protein is CASSSGTTVYGYTF.

CDR3 residues: CASSYGLTYEQYF. CDR3 sequence (DNA): TGTGCCAGCAGTTACGGCTTAACCTACGAGCAGTACTTC. The chain combines TRBV6-2 or TRBV6-3 with TRBJ2-7; D gene unclear. Germline loops: CDR1 MNHEY, CDR2 SVGEGT. The CDR3 contains 13 residues. Trimming took 2 bases from V and 2 from J, leaving 7 bases between them.

The CDR3 sequence: CASSPERDRGGPYGYTF. Written as DNA, the CDR3 is TGTGCCAGCAGCCCTGAGAGAGACAGGGGGGGCCCTTATGGCTACACCTTC. The chain uses TRBV5-4 and TRBJ1-2, with 9 bases that match TRBD1. J was trimmed by 5 bases and V by 4 bases; bases with no gene match: 15. CDR1 and CDR2 (germline): SGHNT, YYREEE (reference sequence). The CDR3 is 17 residues long. Full variable domain (rest looked up from reference TRBV5-4 and TRBJ1-2): ETGVTQSPTHLIKTRGQQVTLRCSSQSGHNTVSWYQQALGQGPQFIFQYYREEENGRGNFPPRFSGLQFPNYSSELNVNALELDDSALYLCASSPERDRGGPYGYTFGSGTRLTVV.

CDR3 residues: CASSSAGTRLFF. The CDR3 bases are TGTGCCAGCAGTTCCGCCGGGACTAGGCTGTTCTTC. The chain employs TRBV6-6 and TRBJ2-1; 8 nucleotides align to TRBD2. Trimming cost V 4 bases and J 15 bases; bases outside gene matches: 8. Germline V lookup: CDR1 MNHNY, CDR2 SVGAGI (reference sequence). The CDR3 sequence is 12 residues long.

The rearrangement joins TRBV7-9 to TRBJ1-2, with a tentative D call TRBD1 (5 bases). The length of the CDR3 is 15 residues. CDR1 SEHNR and CDR2 FQNEAQ come from the germline V gene (reference sequence). V was clipped by 1 base and J by 4 bases, with 13 bases between them. For the CDR3, the DNA is TGTGCCAGCAGCTTAGAGGTTGGGGCTACCTATGGCTACACCTTC. Protein product: CASSLEVGATYGYTF. Filled out from reference TRBV7-9 and TRBJ1-2, the complete variable domain reads DTGVSQNPRHKITKRGQNVTFRCDPISEHNRLYWYRQTLGQGPEFLTYFQNEAQLEKSRLLSDRFSAERPKGSFSTLEIQRTEQGDSAMYLCASSLEVGATYGYTFGSGTRLTVV.

The V call is TRBV2, the J call TRBJ2-2, with 7 bases that match TRBD1. The CDR3 covers 14 residues. Per germline, CDR1 SNHLY and CDR2 FYNNEI. The V segment lost 6 bases and the J segment 6 bases; nucleotides outside the gene matches: 7. CDR3 bases: TGTGCCAGCAGGAGGGAACAGGGGTCCGGGGAGCTGTTTTTT. Translation gives CASRREQGSGELFF.

The chain uses TRBV19 and TRBJ1-5, with 7 bases fitting TRBD1. The CDR3 is 14 amino acids. The J segment lost 3 bases and the V segment lost 7 bases, leaving 6 bases of the junction unmatched. CDR1 is LNHDA, CDR2 SQIVND, per germline (reference sequence). The CDR3 DNA is TGTGCCAGTACCGGACAGGTCACCAATCAGCCCCAGCATTTT. It yields the protein CASTGQVTNQPQHF. Drawing the rest from reference TRBV19 and TRBJ1-5, the complete variable domain is DGGITQSPKYLFRKEGQNVTLSCEQNLNHDAMYWYRQDPGQGLRLIYYSQIVNDFQKGDIAEGYSVSREKKESFPLTVTSAQKNPTAFYLCASTGQVTNQPQHFGDGTRLSIL.

V and J are TRBV19 and TRBJ2-1, with 14 bases aligning to TRBD2. V was pared by 3 bases and J by 7 bases, with 2 bases of the junction left unmatched. Germline V gene data show CDR1 as LNHDA and CDR2 as SQIVND (reference sequence). The CDR3 runs to 15 residues. In DNA, the CDR3 is TGTGCCAGTAGTATCGGGACTAGCGGGAGAAATGAGCAGTTCTTC. Translation: CASSIGTSGRNEQFF.

The chain has TRBV4-2 and TRBJ2-6; D is uncertain. CDR3 length equals 18 residues. Germline V gene sequence: CDR1 LGHNA, CDR2 YNFKEQ. The V and J ends lost 4 bases and 6 bases respectively, with 22 bases between them. The CDR3 here is CASSPLERLTTAANVLTF. CDR3 nucleotides: TGTGCCAGCAGCCCCTTGGAGAGACTGACCACGGCGGCCAACGTCCTGACTTTC.

This rearrangement joins TRBV7-9 to TRBJ2-3; the match to TRBD1 covers 7 bases. The CDR3 contains 15 residues. J was trimmed by 0 bases and V by 6 bases; bases with no gene match: 6. Germline-derived CDR1 and CDR2 are SEHNR and FQNEAQ (reference sequence). In DNA form, the CDR3 reads TGTGCCAGCAGTCCAGACAGGGCGAGCACAGATACGCAGTATTTT. Its translation: CASSPDRASTDTQYF.

The rearrangement joins TRBV6-1 to TRBJ2-7; D is possibly TRBD2 (6 bases). With 1 base removed from V and 9 bases from J, the gap between germline ends came to 16 bases. This CDR3 contains 14 residues. From germline, CDR1 is MNHNS and CDR2 SASEGT. The CDR3 nucleotides are TGTGCCAGCAGTGAAGATCTAGCGCAGAGGGGGCAGTACTTC. The encoded protein is CASSEDLAQRGQYF.

The CDR3 DNA follows: TGTGCCAGCAGTCTTCGGGGGGATAACTATGGCTACACCTTC. Amino acids: CASSLRGDNYGYTF. The rearrangement links TRBV6-2 or TRBV6-3 to TRBJ1-2, with D tentatively TRBD1 (5 bases). The germline CDR1 and CDR2 sequences are MNHEY and SVGEGT. The CDR3 sequence is 14 residues long. The V and J ends lost 5 bases and 1 base respectively, with 11 bases between them.

V gene TRBV7-8 combines with J gene TRBJ2-2; D may be TRBD1 (5 bases). The CDR3 consists of 16 residues. Germline V gene sequence: CDR1 SGHVS, CDR2 FQNEAQ. V dropped 4 bases and J dropped 6 bases, with 18 bases sitting between them. DNA of the CDR3: TGTGCCAGCAGCTCACCGTCACGAGCAGGGTCCGGGGAGCTGTTTTTT. As protein: CASSSPSRAGSGELFF.